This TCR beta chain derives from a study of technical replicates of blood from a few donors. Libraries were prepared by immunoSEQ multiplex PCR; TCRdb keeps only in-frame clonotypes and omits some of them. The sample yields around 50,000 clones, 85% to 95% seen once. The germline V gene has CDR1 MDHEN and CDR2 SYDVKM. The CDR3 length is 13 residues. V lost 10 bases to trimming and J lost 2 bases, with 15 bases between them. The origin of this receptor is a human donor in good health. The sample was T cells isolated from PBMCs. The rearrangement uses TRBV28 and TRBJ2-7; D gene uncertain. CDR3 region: CATQPGLPYEQYF. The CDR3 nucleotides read TGTGCCACCCAGCCCGGGTTGCCCTACGAGCAGTACTTC.